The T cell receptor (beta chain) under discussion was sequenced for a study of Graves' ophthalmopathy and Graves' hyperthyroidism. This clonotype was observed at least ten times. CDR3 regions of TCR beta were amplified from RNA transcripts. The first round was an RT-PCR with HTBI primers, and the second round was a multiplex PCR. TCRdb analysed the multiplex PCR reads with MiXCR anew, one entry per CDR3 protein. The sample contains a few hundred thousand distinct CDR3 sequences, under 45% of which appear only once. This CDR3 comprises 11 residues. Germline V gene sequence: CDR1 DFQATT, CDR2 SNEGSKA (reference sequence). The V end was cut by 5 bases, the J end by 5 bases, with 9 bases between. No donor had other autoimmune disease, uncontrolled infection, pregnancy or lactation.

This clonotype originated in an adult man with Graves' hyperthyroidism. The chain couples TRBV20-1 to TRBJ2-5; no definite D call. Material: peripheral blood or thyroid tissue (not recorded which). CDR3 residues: CSAPDGETQYF. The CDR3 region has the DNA TGCAGTGCTCCAGACGGCGAGACCCAGTACTTC.